Sequencing of this T cell receptor beta chain was carried out in a study of CD8 T cells in Susac syndrome (dated by TCRdb to 2018 to 2020). Context from the whole study: The study used repertoire sequencing to test whether antigen drove CD8+ T cell activation and differentiation in Susac syndrome. Broader findings and caveats from the paper: The number of individuals in the TCR sequencing and HLA analysis was acknowledged as relatively small.

RNA was extracted using the RNeasy kit, and roughly 0.5 to 1 microgram was reverse transcribed with random hexamers. The immunoSEQ multiplex PCR assay, covering 54 Vbeta and 13 Jbeta segments, was used to amplify TCR beta CDR3 regions. Bias from PCR amplification was corrected by using a synthetic template baseline for primer optimization and for computational correction. In the authors' own workflow: Reads were assigned to V, D and J genes according to IMGT and analyzed in immunoSEQ Analyzer, with only productive sequences retained. To calculate clonality, Shannon entropy was normalized by log2 of the number of productive unique sequences and then subtracted from one. For each patient and control, public and private clones were evaluated among the 100 most prevalent clones. A clone was defined as Susac-specific if it was absent from the healthy and MS cohorts, from about a thousand published viral clones and from other ImmuneACCESS disease sequences. Using fastp trimming at Q25 and MiXCR clonotype assembly, TCRdb reanalyzed the public sequencing data and kept in-frame beta chains. Rows are unified per CDR3 protein, each entry keeping the most common DNA and genes. The V and J calls come from TCRdb's annotation, not from the publication. This sample gives around 140,000 distinct CDR3 sequences in total; approximately 95% of them show up just once. Over 0.1% of the sample comes from the top ten.

Worth noting for this clonotype: Its recognized antigen is unknown. It has no much larger one-base neighbor in the sample; base qualities were not kept.

Peripheral blood CD8+ and CD4+ T cells from healthy donors, Susac syndrome patients and multiple sclerosis patients were profiled by high-throughput TCR beta sequencing. The multiple sclerosis controls were treatment-naive patients whose relapsing-remitting disease, either stable or active, fulfilled the revised McDonald criteria. Bulk CD8+ and CD4+ T cells were purified magnetically by negative isolation, whereas CD8+ TEMRA cells were enriched by FACS. Blood was drawn into EDTA tubes, processed within 24 hours, and PBMCs were isolated by density gradient centrifugation. PBMCs intended for TCR sequencing were frozen in liquid nitrogen and were later thawed in a 37 degrees C water bath. Purity of sorted or isolated CD4+, CD8+ and CD8+ TEMRA cells was at least 90%. Sample: CD4+ T cells from PBMCs. The TCR sequence derives from a human donor with multiple sclerosis.

CDR3 loop: CAWTLAGQETQYF. Here is the DNA: TGTGCCTGGACTTTAGCGGGGCAAGAGACCCAGTACTTC. The chain is encoded by TRBV30 joined to TRBJ2-5; 8 of the junction bases match TRBD2. The CDR3 goes from the cysteine to the phenylalanine over 13 residues. Only the CDR3 part of the read is kept: 39 bases, read in frame from the first base. The germline V gene encodes CDR1 GTSNPN and CDR2 SVGIG (reference sequence). Here V drops 4 bases and J drops 2 bases, and the junction holds 3 bases not matched to any gene.